This T cell receptor beta chain was recovered during a study of blood T cell repertoires in COVID-19. Study-wide background: The United States, Italy and Spain provided the acute and convalescent COVID-19 samples.

TCRdb keeps only in-frame clones here, not all; method: immunoSEQ multiplex PCR. The table includes about 260,000 clones, around 90% detected once. V was pared by 7 bases and J by 11 bases, with 15 bases between. The CDR3 has 11 amino acids. The germline V gene has CDR1 SGDLS and CDR2 YYNGEE. This rearrangement joins TRBV9 to TRBJ1-1, with TRBD1 as a possible D gene (5 bases). Sequencing input: peripheral blood. This TCR was sampled from a human donor in a cohort sampled during active COVID-19. In DNA, the CDR3 is TGTGCCAGCGGGGGAGGTATGCGGGCTTTCTTT. This sequence encodes CASGGGMRAFF.